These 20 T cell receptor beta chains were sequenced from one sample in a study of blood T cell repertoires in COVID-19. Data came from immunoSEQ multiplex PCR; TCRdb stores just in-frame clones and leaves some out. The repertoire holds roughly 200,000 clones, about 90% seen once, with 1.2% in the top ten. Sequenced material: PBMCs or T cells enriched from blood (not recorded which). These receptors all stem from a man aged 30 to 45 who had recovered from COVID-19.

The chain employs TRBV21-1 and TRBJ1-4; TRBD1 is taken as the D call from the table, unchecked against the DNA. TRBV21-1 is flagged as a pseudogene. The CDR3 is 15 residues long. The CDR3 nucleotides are TGTGCCAGCAGCAGAGGGGACAGGGAGAGCGAAAAACTGTTTTTT. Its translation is CASSRGDRESEKLFF.

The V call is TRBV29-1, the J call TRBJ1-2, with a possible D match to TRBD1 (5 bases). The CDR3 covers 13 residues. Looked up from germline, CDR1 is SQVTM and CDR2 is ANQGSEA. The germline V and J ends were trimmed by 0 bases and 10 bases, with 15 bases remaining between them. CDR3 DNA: TGCAGCGTTGAAGATCAGGGTGCAAGCTACTACACCTTC. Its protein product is CSVEDQGASYYTF.

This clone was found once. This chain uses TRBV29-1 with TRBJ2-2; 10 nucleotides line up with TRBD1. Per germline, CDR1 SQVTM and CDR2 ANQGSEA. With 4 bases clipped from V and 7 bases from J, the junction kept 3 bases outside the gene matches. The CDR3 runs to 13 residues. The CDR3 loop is CSVAGQGHGELFF. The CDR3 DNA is TGCAGCGTTGCGGGACAGGGGCACGGGGAGCTGTTTTTT.

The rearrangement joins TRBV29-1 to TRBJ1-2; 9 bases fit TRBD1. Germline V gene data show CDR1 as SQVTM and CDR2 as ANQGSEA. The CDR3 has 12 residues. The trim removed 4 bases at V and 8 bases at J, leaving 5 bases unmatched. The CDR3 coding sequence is TGCAGCGTTGGGGGGACAGGGAAGGGCTACACCTTC. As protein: CSVGGTGKGYTF.

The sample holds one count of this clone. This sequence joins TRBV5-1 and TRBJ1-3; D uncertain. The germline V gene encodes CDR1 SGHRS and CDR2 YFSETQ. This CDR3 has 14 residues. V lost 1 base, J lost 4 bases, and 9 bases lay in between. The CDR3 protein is CASSLLPEGNTIYF. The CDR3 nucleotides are TGCGCCAGCAGCTTGCTCCCGGAGGGAAACACCATATATTTT.

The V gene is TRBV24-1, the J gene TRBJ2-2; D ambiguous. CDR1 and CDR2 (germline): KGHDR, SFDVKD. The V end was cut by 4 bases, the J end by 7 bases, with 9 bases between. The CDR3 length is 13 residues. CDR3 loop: CATSDLVGGELFF. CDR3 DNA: TGTGCCACCAGTGACCTCGTCGGCGGGGAGCTGTTTTTT.

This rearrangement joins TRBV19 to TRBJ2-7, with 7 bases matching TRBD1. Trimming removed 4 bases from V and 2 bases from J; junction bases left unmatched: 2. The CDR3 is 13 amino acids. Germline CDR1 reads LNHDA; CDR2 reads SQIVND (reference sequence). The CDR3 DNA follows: TGTGCCAGTAGTAGGACAGGAGCCTACGAGCAGTACTTC. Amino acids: CASSRTGAYEQYF.

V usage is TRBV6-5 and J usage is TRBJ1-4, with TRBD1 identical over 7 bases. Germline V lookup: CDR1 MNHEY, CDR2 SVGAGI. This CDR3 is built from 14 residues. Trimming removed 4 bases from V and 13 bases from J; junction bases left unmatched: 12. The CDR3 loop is CASSSKGQFPVLFF. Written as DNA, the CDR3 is TGTGCCAGCAGTTCAAAGGGACAGTTCCCCGTACTGTTTTTT.

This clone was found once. CDR3 in DNA: TGCGCCAGCAGCCAAGAGGACAGGGCGGTAAACATTCAGTACTTC. Amino acid sequence: CASSQEDRAVNIQYF. The chain combines TRBV4-3 with TRBJ2-4; 8 nucleotides match TRBD1. The V gene's germline CDR1 is LGHNA and CDR2 YSLEER. The CDR3 contains 15 residues. Unmatched junction bases numbered 4, after V lost 0 bases and J lost 6 bases.

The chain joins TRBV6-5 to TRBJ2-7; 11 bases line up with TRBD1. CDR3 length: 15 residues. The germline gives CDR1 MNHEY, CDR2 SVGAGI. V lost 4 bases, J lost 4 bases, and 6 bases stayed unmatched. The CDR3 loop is CASSFGQGAQYEQYF. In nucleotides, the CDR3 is TGTGCCAGCAGTTTCGGACAGGGGGCGCAGTACGAGCAGTACTTC.

CDR3: CASSQDGASTDTQYF. The CDR3 DNA follows: TGCGCCAGCAGCCAAGATGGGGCTAGCACAGATACGCAGTATTTT. The V and J genes are TRBV4-3 and TRBJ2-3; weak D call: TRBD1 (5 bases). Germline CDR1 and CDR2: LGHNA and YSLEER. The CDR3 contains 15 residues. Trimming removed 0 bases from V and 0 bases from J, with 7 bases in between.

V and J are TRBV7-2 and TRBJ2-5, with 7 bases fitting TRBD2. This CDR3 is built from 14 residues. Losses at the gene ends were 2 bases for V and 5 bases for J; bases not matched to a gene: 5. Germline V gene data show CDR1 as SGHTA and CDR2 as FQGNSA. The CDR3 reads CASSLSSGSETQYF. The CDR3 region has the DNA TGTGCCAGCAGCTTATCTAGCGGTTCTGAGACCCAGTACTTC.

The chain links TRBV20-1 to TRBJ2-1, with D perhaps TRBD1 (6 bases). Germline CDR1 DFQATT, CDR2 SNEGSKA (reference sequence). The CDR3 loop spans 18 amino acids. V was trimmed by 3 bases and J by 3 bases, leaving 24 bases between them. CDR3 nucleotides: TGCAGTGCTAGTCCCCCCTGGATACAGGGCCAGAACTACAATGAGCAGTTCTTC. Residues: CSASPPWIQGQNYNEQFF.

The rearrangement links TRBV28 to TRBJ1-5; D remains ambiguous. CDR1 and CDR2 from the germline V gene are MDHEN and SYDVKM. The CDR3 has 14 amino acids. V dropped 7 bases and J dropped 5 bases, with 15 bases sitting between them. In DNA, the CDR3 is TGTGCCAGCACCGTCGGGTACACGGATCAGCCCCAGCATTTT. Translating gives CASTVGYTDQPQHF.

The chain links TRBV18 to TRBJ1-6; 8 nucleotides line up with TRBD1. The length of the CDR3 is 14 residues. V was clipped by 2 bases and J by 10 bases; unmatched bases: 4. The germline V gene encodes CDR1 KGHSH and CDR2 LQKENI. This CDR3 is CASSPGQGDSPLHF. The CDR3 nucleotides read TGTGCCAGCTCACCAGGACAGGGTGACTCACCCCTCCACTTT.

In DNA form, the CDR3 reads TGTGCCTGGAATCGGGGGTCAGGGGAGCAGTACTTC. Encoded protein: CAWNRGSGEQYF. V is TRBV30 and J is TRBJ2-7; D is perhaps TRBD2 (6 bases). V lost 4 bases to trimming and J lost 7 bases, with 14 bases between them. Germline V CDR1 and CDR2: GTSNPN, SVGIG (reference sequence). The CDR3 runs to 12 residues.

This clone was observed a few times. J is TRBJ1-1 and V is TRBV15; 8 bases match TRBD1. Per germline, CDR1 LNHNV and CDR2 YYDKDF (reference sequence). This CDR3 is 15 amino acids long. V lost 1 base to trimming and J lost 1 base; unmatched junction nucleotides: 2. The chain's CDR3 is CATSRAGQGNTEAFF. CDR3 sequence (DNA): TGTGCCACCAGCAGAGCAGGACAGGGGAACACTGAAGCTTTCTTT. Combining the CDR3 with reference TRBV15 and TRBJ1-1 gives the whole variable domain DAMVIQNPRYQVTQFGKPVTLSCSQTLNHNVMYWYQQKSSQAPKLLFHYYDKDFNNEADTPDNFQSRRPNTSFCFLDIRSPGLGDTAMYLCATSRAGQGNTEAFFGQGTRLTVV.

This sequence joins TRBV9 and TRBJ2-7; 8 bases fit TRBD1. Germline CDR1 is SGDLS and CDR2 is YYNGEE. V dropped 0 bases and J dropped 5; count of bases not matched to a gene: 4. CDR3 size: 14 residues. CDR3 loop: CASSVEQGVDEQYF. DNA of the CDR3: TGTGCCAGCAGCGTAGAACAGGGGGTAGACGAGCAGTACTTC.

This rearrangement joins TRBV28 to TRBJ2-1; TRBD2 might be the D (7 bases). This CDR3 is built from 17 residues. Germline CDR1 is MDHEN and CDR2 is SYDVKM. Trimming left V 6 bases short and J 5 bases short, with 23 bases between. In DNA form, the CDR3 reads TGTGCCAGCAGCTATCTAGTGGGGGGCGGGGGAGACAATGAGCAGTTCTTC. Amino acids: CASSYLVGGGGDNEQFF. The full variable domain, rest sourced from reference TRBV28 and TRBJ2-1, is DVKVTQSSRYLVKRTGEKVFLECVQDMDHENMFWYRQDPGLGLRLIYFSYDVKMKEKGDIPEGYSVSREKKERFSLILESASTNQTSMYLCASSYLVGGGGDNEQFFGPGTRLTVL.

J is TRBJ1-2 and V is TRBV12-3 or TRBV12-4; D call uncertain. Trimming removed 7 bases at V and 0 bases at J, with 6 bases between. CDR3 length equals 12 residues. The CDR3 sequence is CASTLSNYGYTF. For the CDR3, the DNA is TGTGCCAGCACCCTTTCTAACTATGGCTACACCTTC.